This entry features one T cell receptor beta chain sequence. As yet, its antigen is unknown. V dropped 0 bases and J dropped 0 bases, with 9 bases sitting between them. CDR1 is MGHRA and CDR2 is YSYEKL in the germline V gene. This CDR3 has 16 amino acids. Measured with immunoSEQ multiplex PCR; TCRdb has only the in-frame clones, and not every one. This table has over 75,000 clones, around nine tenths appearing once. This entry is derived from a study of graft-versus-host responses after intestinal transplantation. Study details: Grafts that recipients had were multivisceral, liver-intestinal, or isolated intestinal transplants. After anti-thymocyte globulin induction, recipients took tacrolimus and steroids for 2 to 3 years. Study-wide results and caveats: Early after transplant, HvG clones declined as circulating GvH clones peaked. Recipient bone marrow held GvH clones, some seen earlier in ileum or blood.

The V gene is TRBV4-1, the J gene TRBJ1-3, with D possibly TRBD1 on 5 matching bases. The TCR sequence derives from a human donor who received an intestinal transplant. Specimen: unstimulated CD4+ T cells sorted from spleen or lymph node cells, collected before intestinal transplant. This CDR3 reads CASSQDSGGSGNTIYF. Here the CDR3 DNA reads TGCGCCAGCAGCCAAGATAGCGGGGGCTCTGGAAACACCATATATTTT.